The subject of this entry is one T cell receptor (beta chain). Its target is unknown. The sample is drawn from a study of shared clonotypes between healthy human individuals. Overall study findings and caveats: Researchers found naive subsets generally carried larger estimated richness than memory subsets.

Assay used: immunoSEQ multiplex PCR; TCRdb lists only in-frame clones, some missing. There are 2 million to 3 million clones in the sample; more than 85% occur only once, and about 0.34% lies in the top ten. V was cut by 5 bases and J by 5 bases, with 15 bases left in between. The germline V gene has CDR1 MDHEN and CDR2 SYDVKM. This CDR3 is 14 amino acids long. The chain has TRBV28 and TRBJ1-2, with D maybe TRBD1 (6 bases). The specimen was naive CD4+ T cells from PBMCs. Indicated subset: CD45RA+ positively selected. The sequence was collected from a man aged 18-30 years in good health. Some clones in this sample may be carry-over from other donors' samples. The CDR3 DNA is TGTGCCAGCAGTACCCCCCCAGGGGTTTATGGCTACACCTTC. Protein sequence: CASSTPPGVYGYTF.